This TCR beta chain emerged from a study of blood T cells in healthy people across ages. The authors ran a second PCR of about 7 to 11 cycles using a sample-barcoded 5' primer and a J-beta primer mix. Any given sample supplied a minimum of 3 million CDR3-containing paired-end reads. One entry per CDR3 protein results from TCRdb running MiXCR on the 5' RACE reads. Of about 1.4 million distinct CDR3 sequences in the sample, 55% to 75% were seen once. The CDR3 has 13 residues. Germline CDR1 DFQATT, CDR2 SNEGSKA (reference sequence). V lost 2 bases to trimming and J lost 4 bases, with 12 bases between them.

Sequenced: blood. The sequence derives from a man aged 18 to 29 in good health. This sequence joins TRBV20-1 and TRBJ2-7, with D perhaps matching TRBD1 or TRBD2 (5 bases each). In DNA, the CDR3 is TGCAGTGCTAGATTCAGGGAGCGGTACGAGCAGTACTTC. Residues: CSARFRERYEQYF.